This T cell receptor beta chain was recovered during a study of identical twins. Findings of the study overall: Insertions ran lower in abundant cord blood beta clonotypes, though not in memory repertoires.

This clonotype was picked up a small number of times. Its antigen is still unknown. A universal primer site came from template switching; cDNA carried unique molecular identifiers. TCRdb itself ran the 5' RACE reads through MiXCR, one entry per CDR3 protein. The sample includes 1.5 million to 2 million distinct CDR3 sequences, roughly 35% of them seen just once. Deletions cut 6 bases from V and 4 bases from J, with 19 bases between. The CDR3 sequence is 15 residues long. Germline lookup yields CDR1 DFQATT and CDR2 SNEGSKA (reference sequence). Healthy Caucasians supplied all donations. The sample taken for sequencing was cord blood. This TCR was sampled from a newborn girl in good health. The chain recombines TRBV20-1 with TRBJ1-5; D unclear. CDR3 nucleotides: TGCAGTGCCCAAATGTCCCTGGCCATAAATCAGCCCCAGCATTTT. It encodes CSAQMSLAINQPQHF.